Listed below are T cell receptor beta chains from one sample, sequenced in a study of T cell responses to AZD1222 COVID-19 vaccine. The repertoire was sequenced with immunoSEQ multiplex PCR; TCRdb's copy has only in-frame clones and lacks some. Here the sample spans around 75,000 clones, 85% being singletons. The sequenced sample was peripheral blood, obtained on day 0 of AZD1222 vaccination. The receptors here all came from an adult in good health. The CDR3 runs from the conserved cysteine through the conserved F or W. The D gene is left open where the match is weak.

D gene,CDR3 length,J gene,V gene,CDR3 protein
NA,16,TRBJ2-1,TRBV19,CASSIGWVPVSNEQFF
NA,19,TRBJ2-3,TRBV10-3,CAISEPQLTSRESTDTQYF
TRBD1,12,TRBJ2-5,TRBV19,CASGQGTETQYF
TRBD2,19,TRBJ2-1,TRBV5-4,CASSSSAGTSGGAANEQFF
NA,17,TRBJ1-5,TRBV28,CASSLWGKGESNQPQHF
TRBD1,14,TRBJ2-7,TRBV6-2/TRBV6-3,CASSTGQDSYEQYF
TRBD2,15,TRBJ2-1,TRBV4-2,CASSQEIAGGYEQFF
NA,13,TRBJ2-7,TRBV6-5,CASSYPGTYEQYF
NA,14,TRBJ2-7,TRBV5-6,CASSSRGVGYEQYF
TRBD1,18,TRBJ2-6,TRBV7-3,CASSPPGTGRLGANVLTF
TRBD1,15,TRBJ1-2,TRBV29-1,CSVVGQGASWDGYTF
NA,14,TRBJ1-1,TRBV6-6,CASSYREGKTEAFF
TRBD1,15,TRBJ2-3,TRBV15,CATSRGQGFTDTQYF
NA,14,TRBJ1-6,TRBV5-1,CASSSTVGSSPLHF
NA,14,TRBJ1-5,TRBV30,CAWSAGGSNQPQHF
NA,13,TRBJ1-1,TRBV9,CASSGAPNTEAFF
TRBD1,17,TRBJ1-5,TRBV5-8,CASSLFLGQAQYQPQHF
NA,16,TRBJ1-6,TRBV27,CASSLVGTSHNSPLHF
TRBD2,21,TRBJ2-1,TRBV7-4,CASSLGGWGKRGTSGEYEQFF
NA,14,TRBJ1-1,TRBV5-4,CASSLGGPWAEAFF
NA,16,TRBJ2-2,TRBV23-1,CASSQVSRHATGELFF
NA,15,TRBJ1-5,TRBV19,CASSIVGGPNQPQHF
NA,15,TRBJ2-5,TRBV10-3,CAISETASVEETQYF
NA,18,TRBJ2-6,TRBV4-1,CASSQGSAIGAGANVLTF
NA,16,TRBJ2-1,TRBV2,CASSERGGGTHNEQFF
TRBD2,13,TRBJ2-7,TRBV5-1,CASSLEAGGEQYF
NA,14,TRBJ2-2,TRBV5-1,CASRVPRPTGELFF
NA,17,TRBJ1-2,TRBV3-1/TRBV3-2,CASSQDRRDSILRGYTF
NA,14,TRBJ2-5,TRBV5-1,CASSRGRGEETQYF
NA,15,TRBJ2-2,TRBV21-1,CASRFGGPGTGELFF
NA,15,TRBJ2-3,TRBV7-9,CASKAGGFPTDTQYF
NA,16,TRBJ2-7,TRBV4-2,CASSQAAGDTSYEQYF
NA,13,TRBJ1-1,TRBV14,CASSQDWGSEAFF
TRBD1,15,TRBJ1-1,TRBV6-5,CASRDTGARWTEAFF
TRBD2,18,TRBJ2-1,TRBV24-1,CATSDATSGGAGYNEQFF
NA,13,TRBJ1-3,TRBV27,CASSILPGNTIYF
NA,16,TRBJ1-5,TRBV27,CASSQLQGLGNQPQHF
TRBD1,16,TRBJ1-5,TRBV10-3,CAISDFRQGMDQPQHF
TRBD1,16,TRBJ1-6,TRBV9,CASSPRDRGRNSPLHF
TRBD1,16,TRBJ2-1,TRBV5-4,CASSIGQGSSYNEQFF
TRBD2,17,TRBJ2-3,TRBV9,CASSVGTSGGGADTQYF
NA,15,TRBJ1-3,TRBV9,CASSVGTSSGNTIYF
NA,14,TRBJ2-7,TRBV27,CASSFGLDSYEQYF
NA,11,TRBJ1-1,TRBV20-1,CSPDYRDEAFF
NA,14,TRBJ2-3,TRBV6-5,CASAPPGGTDTQYF
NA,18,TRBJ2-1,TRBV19,CASSNFRGGQQTYNEQFF
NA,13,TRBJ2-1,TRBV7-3,CASSRGDYNEQFF
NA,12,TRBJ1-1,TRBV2,CASSEYVTEAFF
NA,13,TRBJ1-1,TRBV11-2,CASSLGDTPRGFF
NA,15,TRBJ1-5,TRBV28,CASSREPSHNQPQHF
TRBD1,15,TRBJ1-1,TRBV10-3,CAIRQGAGIMSEAFF
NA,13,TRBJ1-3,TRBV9,CASSVASGNTIYF
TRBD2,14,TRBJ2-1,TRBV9,CASSVRTSGVEQFF
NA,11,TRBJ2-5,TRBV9,CASSGTETQYF
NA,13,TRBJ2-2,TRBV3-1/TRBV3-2,CASSQDPAGELFF
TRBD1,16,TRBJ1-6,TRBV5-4,CASSPGVGQGSAPLHF
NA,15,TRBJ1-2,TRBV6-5,CASSTIPEAPYGYTF